These 17 T cell receptor beta chains share one sample of origin, sequenced in a study of vaccination effects on CD4 cells after COVID-19. ViraFEST used viral peptide pools to expand antigen-specific CD4+ T cells before sequencing. Having been cultured for 10 days, the cells underwent CD4+ T cell isolation. This individual contracted SARS-CoV-2 between March and December 2020, as verified by PCR. Here immunoSEQ multiplex PCR was the method, and the copy in TCRdb shows in-frame clones only, minus some. The sample lists approximately 26,000 clones; around 79% were seen once. These TCRs are of unknown antigen specificity. The specimen was CD4+ T cells from PBMCs cultured with HCoV-NL63 spike peptides, collected before COVID-19 vaccination. These receptor sequences come from a human donor who had a prior SARS-CoV-2 infection.

The chain combines TRBV2 with TRBJ1-3; D gene uncertain. V was clipped by 3 bases and J by 0 bases, with 9 bases between them. Germline V gene lookup returns CDR1 SNHLY and CDR2 FYNNEI. The CDR3 runs to 15 residues. Here the CDR3 reads CASSEMGNSGNTIYF. As DNA, the CDR3 is TGTGCCAGCAGTGAGATGGGAAACTCTGGAAACACCATATATTTT. Drawing the rest from reference TRBV2 and TRBJ1-3, the complete variable domain is EPEVTQTPSHQVTQMGQEVILRCVPISNHLYFYWYRQILGQKVEFLVSFYNNEISEKSEIFDDQFSVERPDGSNFTLKIRSTKLEDSAMYFCASSEMGNSGNTIYFGEGSWLTVV.

This rearrangement joins TRBV7-2 to TRBJ2-7, with TRBD2 matching over 7 bases. The V and J ends lost 1 base and 6 bases, in that order; junction bases with no gene match: 3. CDR1 SGHTA and CDR2 FQGNSA come from the germline V gene. The CDR3 has 13 residues. The CDR3 sequence: CASSLGLAVEQYF. CDR3 sequence (DNA): TGTGCCAGCAGCTTAGGACTAGCCGTCGAGCAGTACTTC.

This chain uses TRBV4-1 with TRBJ2-7, with TRBD1 matching 10 bases. Germline V gives CDR1 MGHRA, CDR2 YSYEKL. This CDR3 spans 15 amino acids. V shed 3 bases, J shed 3 bases, and the junction held 5 bases outside the gene matches. The DNA of the CDR3 is TGCGCCAGCAGCCAGTCCGGGACAGGGGTCTACGAGCAGTACTTC. This sequence encodes CASSQSGTGVYEQYF.

The chain is built from TRBV19 and TRBJ2-1, with D maybe TRBD2 (5 bases). The CDR3 is 14 amino acids. From germline, CDR1 is LNHDA and CDR2 SQIVND (reference sequence). The V gene lost 1 base and the J gene lost 8 bases, with 12 bases spanning the gap. CDR3 nucleotide sequence: TGTGCCAGTAGTATAGTGAGGGCCGCGGATGAGCAGTTCTTC. Translation gives CASSIVRAADEQFF.

The chain uses TRBV5-1 and TRBJ2-1; 10 bases are shared with TRBD2. V gave up 4 bases and J gave up 5 bases; unmatched junction bases: 6. The CDR3 is 15 amino acids. Per germline, CDR1 SGHRS and CDR2 YFSETQ. CDR3 sequence: CASSQIAGGDNEQFF. As DNA, the CDR3 is TGCGCCAGCAGCCAAATAGCGGGGGGAGACAATGAGCAGTTCTTC.

CDR3 sequence reads: CASSLDSHGYTF. CDR3 sequence (DNA): TGTGCCAGCAGCTTGGACAGTCATGGCTACACCTTC. The chain carries TRBV7-2 and TRBJ1-2, with D perhaps TRBD1 (6 bases). Germline-derived CDR1 and CDR2 are SGHTA and FQGNSA. Deletions cut 3 bases from V and 6 bases from J, with 8 bases between. This CDR3 has 12 residues.

The rearrangement uses TRBV5-1 and TRBJ2-7, with 9 bases that match TRBD1. Trimming removed 1 base from V and 2 bases from J; junction bases left unmatched: 10. This CDR3 is 17 amino acids long. Germline V gene sequence: CDR1 SGHRS, CDR2 YFSETQ. The CDR3 spells CASSLLGLGTGTYEQYF. The CDR3 DNA reads as TGCGCCAGCAGCTTGTTGGGCTTAGGGACAGGGACCTACGAGCAGTACTTC.

The chain carries TRBV4-1 and TRBJ2-7; D remains ambiguous. The germline V and J ends were trimmed by 1 base and 5 bases, with 18 bases remaining between them. In germline, CDR1 is MGHRA, CDR2 YSYEKL. There are 16 residues in the CDR3. The CDR3 sequence: CASSQVDILTYHEQYF. The CDR3 coding sequence is TGCGCCAGCAGCCAAGTCGATATCCTTACTTATCACGAGCAGTACTTC.

Only a few counts were recorded for this clone. This chain uses TRBV9 with TRBJ1-6, with a tentative D call TRBD1 (5 bases). V shed 0 bases and J shed 10 bases, with 11 bases lying between them. The CDR3 contains 14 residues. Germline V gene sequence: CDR1 SGDLS, CDR2 YYNGEE. The DNA for the CDR3 is TGTGCCAGCAGCGTAGGGGGGTTGGGCTCACCCCTCCACTTT. It codes for CASSVGGLGSPLHF.

The V call is TRBV3-1 (or the pseudogene TRBV3-2), the J call TRBJ2-1; D call uncertain. Trimming took off 1 base at V and 12 bases at J, with 7 bases between the two ends. The CDR3 extends over 11 amino acids. Germline loops: CDR1 LGHDT, CDR2 YNNKEL (reference sequence). The CDR3 spells CASSQVKGQFF. For the CDR3, the DNA is TGTGCCAGCAGCCAAGTCAAGGGGCAGTTCTTC.

The chain is built from TRBV15 and TRBJ2-7; no reliable D call. The V gene lost 3 bases and the J gene lost 3 bases, with 18 bases spanning the gap. Germline V gives CDR1 LNHNV, CDR2 YYDKDF (reference sequence). The CDR3 has 16 amino acids. The CDR3 DNA follows: TGTGCCACCAGCAGGGTATCGGGCGCAGGATACTACGAGCAGTACTTC. It specifies CATSRVSGAGYYEQYF.

V usage is TRBV6-5 and J usage is TRBJ2-1; either TRBD1 or TRBD2 may supply D (6 bases each). This CDR3 has 15 amino acids. Looked up from germline, CDR1 is MNHEY and CDR2 is SVGAGI. With 4 bases removed from V and 7 bases from J, the gap between germline ends came to 17 bases. This CDR3 is CASSLWGAMGNEQFF. In DNA, the CDR3 is TGTGCCAGCAGTTTGTGGGGGGCCATGGGAAATGAGCAGTTCTTC.

This clone was counted between two and nine times. The chain carries TRBV12-3 or TRBV12-4 and TRBJ1-4; D ambiguous. The CDR3 totals 13 residues. V dropped 3 bases and J dropped 8 bases, with 10 bases sitting between them. The DNA for the CDR3 is TGTGCCAGCAGTTTCTACAACTCGGAAAAACTGTTTTTT. Protein product: CASSFYNSEKLFF.

This chain uses TRBV3-1 (or the pseudogene TRBV3-2) with TRBJ1-2; the D is unclear. The CDR3 extends over 12 amino acids. Germline V gives CDR1 LGHDT, CDR2 YNNKEL (reference sequence). Trimming shortened V by 0 bases and J by 5 bases, and 4 bases separated the two germline ends. In nucleotides, the CDR3 is TGTGCCAGCAGCCAAGATGGATATGGCTACACCTTC. It specifies CASSQDGYGYTF.

This rearrangement joins TRBV28 to TRBJ2-5; D perhaps matches TRBD2 (7 bases). The CDR3 loop spans 16 amino acids. The V gene's germline CDR1 is MDHEN and CDR2 SYDVKM. V lost 5 bases to trimming and J lost 0 bases, with 16 bases between them. Written as DNA, the CDR3 is TGTGCCAGCAGTGGTGGGGGCGGGGGACACCAAGAGACCCAGTACTTC. This encodes CASSGGGGGHQETQYF.

This clone was counted only a few times. V is TRBV5-1 and J is TRBJ2-1; 12 bases line up with TRBD2. Per the germline V gene, CDR1 is SGHRS and CDR2 is YFSETQ. There are 16 residues in the CDR3. The V segment lost 6 bases and the J segment 6 bases; nucleotides outside the gene matches: 10. The CDR3 nucleotides read TGCGCCAGCACACCGATAGGACTAGCGGGGACCAATGAGCAGTTCTTC. Its translation: CASTPIGLAGTNEQFF.

The chain recombines TRBV2 with TRBJ2-5, with a possible D match to TRBD2 (5 bases). This CDR3 has 14 residues. In germline, CDR1 is SNHLY, CDR2 FYNNEI. Trimming stripped 10 bases from V and 1 base from J, with 16 bases between. This chain's CDR3 is CATQETGSQETQYF. As DNA, the CDR3 is TGTGCCACCCAGGAGACGGGGAGCCAAGAGACCCAGTACTTC.